The text below deals with one TCR beta chain. The data stem from a study of T cells after yellow fever vaccination. TCRdb redid the calling of the 5' RACE reads with MiXCR, one entry per CDR3 protein. The table lists over 65,000 distinct CDR3 sequences, roughly 13% of them singletons. The TCR was taken from a man younger than 30 who received the YFV17D yellow fever vaccine. The sample in question was CD8+ T cells not binding an NS4B(214-222) dextramer, sorted from PBMCs, obtained roughly 20 days after the first yellow fever vaccination.

The CDR3 nucleotides are TGTGCCAGCAGCGTAGAACTAGCGGGGGGGAATACAGATACGCAGTATTTT. Translated, it gives CASSVELAGGNTDTQYF. V usage is TRBV9 and J usage is TRBJ2-3, with 13 bases matching TRBD2. CDR3 size: 17 residues. Germline V gives CDR1 SGDLS, CDR2 YYNGEE. V gave up 0 bases and J gave up 3 bases; unmatched junction bases: 4.